The clone carrying this TCR beta chain was seen just once. Its target is unknown. The sample comes from a study of T cell responses to AZD1222 COVID-19 vaccine. The protocol was immunoSEQ multiplex PCR, while the TCRdb copy is restricted to in-frame clones and leaves out a portion. The data contain around 160,000 clones, 82% of them singletons. Germline CDR1 KGHSH, CDR2 LQKENI. The V and J ends lost 6 bases and 0 bases respectively, with 12 bases between them. The CDR3 is made up of 15 amino acids. Findings and limits, study-wide: Along spike, vaccine-associated CD4 TCRs were found throughout, with dominance at 160-218 and 743-854. Repertoire sampling occurred only after the peak T cell response. Females outnumbered males among donors, who were mostly white British; clonal diversity was possibly underestimated. Seropositive status at baseline applied to only a handful of AZD1222 recipients.

The rearrangement uses TRBV18 and TRBJ2-1, with D unclear. The sample was peripheral blood, taken on day 0 of MenACWY control vaccination. This TCR was sampled from an adult in good health. CDR3 sequence reads: CASSSRTSSYNEQFF. The CDR3 DNA is TGTGCCAGCTCCAGCAGGACCTCCTCCTACAATGAGCAGTTCTTC.